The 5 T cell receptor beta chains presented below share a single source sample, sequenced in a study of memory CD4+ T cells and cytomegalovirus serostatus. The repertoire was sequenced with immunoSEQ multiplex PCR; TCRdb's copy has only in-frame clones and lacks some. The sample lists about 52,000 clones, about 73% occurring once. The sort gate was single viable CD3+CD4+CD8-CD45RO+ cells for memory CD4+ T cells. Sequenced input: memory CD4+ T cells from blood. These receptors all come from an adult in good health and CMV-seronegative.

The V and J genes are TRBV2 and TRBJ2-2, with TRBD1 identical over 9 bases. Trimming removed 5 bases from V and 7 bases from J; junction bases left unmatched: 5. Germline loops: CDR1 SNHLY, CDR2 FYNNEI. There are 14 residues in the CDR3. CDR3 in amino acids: CASSIGQGYGELFF. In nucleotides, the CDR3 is TGTGCCAGCAGTATCGGACAGGGGTACGGGGAGCTGTTTTTT.

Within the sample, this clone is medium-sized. In DNA form, the CDR3 reads TGTGCCAGCAGTCAGGTGGGGGGCGGGTATGGCTACACCTTC. The encoded protein is CASSQVGGGYGYTF. This chain links TRBV28 with TRBJ1-2, with D tentatively TRBD1 (6 bases). Looked up from germline, CDR1 is MDHEN and CDR2 is SYDVKM. Deletions cut 5 bases from V and 5 bases from J, with 15 bases between. The CDR3 runs 14 residues.

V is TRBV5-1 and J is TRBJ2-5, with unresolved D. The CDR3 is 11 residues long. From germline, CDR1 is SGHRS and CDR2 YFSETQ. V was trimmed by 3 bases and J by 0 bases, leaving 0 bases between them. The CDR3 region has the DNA TGCGCCAGCAGCTACCAAGAGACCCAGTACTTC. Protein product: CASSYQETQYF.

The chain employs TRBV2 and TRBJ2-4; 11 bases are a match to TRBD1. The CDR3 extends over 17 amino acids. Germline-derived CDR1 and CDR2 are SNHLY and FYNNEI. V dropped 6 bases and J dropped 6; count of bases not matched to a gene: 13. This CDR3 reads CASSNRDRGSSANIQYF. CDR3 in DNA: TGTGCCAGCAGCAACCGGGACAGGGGGAGTTCGGCAAACATTCAGTACTTC.

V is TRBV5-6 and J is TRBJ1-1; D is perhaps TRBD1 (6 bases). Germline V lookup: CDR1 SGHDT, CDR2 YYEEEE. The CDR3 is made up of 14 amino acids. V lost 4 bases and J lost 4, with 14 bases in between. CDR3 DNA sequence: TGTGCCAGCAGCCCCCAGGGGCGAGGCACTGAAGCTTTCTTT. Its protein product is CASSPQGRGTEAFF.